This is a list of T cell receptor beta chains from one sample in a study of blood T cell repertoires in COVID-19. Sequenced by immunoSEQ multiplex PCR; TCRdb stores in-frame clones only, minus some. Of nearly 200,000 clones listed, approximately 80% are singletons. The sample consisted of peripheral blood. The receptors stem from a human donor with acute or convalescent COVID-19. The donor label of this sample is uncertain. Both conserved end residues are part of each CDR3. The D gene is left open where the match is weak. Size is stated for part of the rows, as once, few or many counts, or as a class when the clone is expanded.

v_gene	j_gene	d_gene	abundance	CDR3aa	CDR3nt
TRBV18	TRBJ2-7	TRBD1	NA	CASSPGTGTYEQYF	TGTGCCAGCTCACCAGGGACAGGGACCTACGAGCAGTACTTC
TRBV19	TRBJ1-1	TRBD1	NA	CASSGDRVAEAFF	TGTGCCAGTAGTGGAGACAGGGTTGCTGAAGCTTTCTTT
TRBV28	TRBJ1-5	NA	NA	CASRASNQPQHF	TGTGCCAGCAGGGCAAGCAATCAGCCCCAGCATTTT
TRBV29-1	TRBJ2-7	NA	NA	CSVAGQFHEQYF	TGCAGCGTCGCGGGACAGTTCCACGAGCAGTACTTC
TRBV4-3	TRBJ1-1	TRBD1	NA	CASSQDGTGYGNTEAFF	TGCGCCAGCAGCCAAGACGGGACAGGGTACGGGAACACTGAAGCTTTCTTT
TRBV13	TRBJ2-3	TRBD1	once	CASSPGTGRTDTQYF	TGTGCCAGCAGCCCCGGGACAGGACGCACAGATACGCAGTATTTT
TRBV2	TRBJ1-2	NA	NA	CASSELRGHSYTF	TGTGCCAGCAGTGAATTAAGGGGTCATAGCTACACCTTC
TRBV9	TRBJ2-1	TRBD2	NA	CASSSPLLAGGYNEQFF	TGTGCCAGCTCCTCTCCTTTACTAGCGGGAGGGTACAATGAGCAGTTCTTC
TRBV9	TRBJ2-1	TRBD2	few	CASSETSRGHNEQFF	TGTGCCAGCAGCGAGACTAGCCGGGGTCACAATGAGCAGTTCTTC
TRBV28	TRBJ1-3	NA	NA	CASSITIWGLYF	TGTGCCAGCAGTATCACGATATGGGGCCTATATTTT
TRBV23-1	TRBJ1-1	NA	NA	CASRPTGLRLGAFF	TGCGCCAGCAGGCCCACAGGGCTGCGTCTTGGAGCTTTCTTT
TRBV15	TRBJ1-1	TRBD1	NA	CATSGRQGSGTEAFF	TGTGCCACCAGCGGCCGACAGGGCAGTGGCACTGAAGCTTTCTTT
TRBV6-1	TRBJ1-6	TRBD1	once	CASSEAPGGSNSPLHF	TGTGCCAGCAGTGAAGCGCCAGGGGGGTCGAACTCACCCCTCCACTTT
TRBV15	TRBJ2-6	NA	NA	CATSRAGAGANVLTF	TGTGCCACCAGCAGAGCGGGAGCTGGGGCCAACGTCCTGACTTTC
TRBV14	TRBJ1-1	NA	NA	CASSPAGGAVTEAFF	TGTGCCAGCAGCCCCGCGGGCGGGGCGGTCACTGAAGCTTTCTTT
TRBV23-1	TRBJ1-1	NA	NA	CASRHTRGRRWDTEAFF	TGCGCCAGCAGACATACCAGAGGAAGGCGGTGGGACACTGAAGCTTTCTTT
TRBV30	TRBJ2-5	TRBD1	NA	CAWSSGTAEETQYF	TGTGCCTGGAGCTCCGGGACAGCTGAAGAGACCCAGTACTTC
TRBV27	TRBJ1-2	NA	NA	CASSARARGRSGYTF	TGTGCCAGCAGTGCCCGAGCCAGGGGCCGGTCTGGCTACACCTTC
TRBV29-1	TRBJ1-1	NA	NA	CSVDGRMNTEAFF	TGCAGCGTTGATGGTAGAATGAACACTGAAGCTTTCTTT
TRBV7-3	TRBJ2-3	NA	NA	CASSAGSDTQYF	TGTGCCAGCAGCGCCGGGTCAGATACGCAGTATTTT
TRBV11-2	TRBJ2-1	NA	NA	CASSRDRGTYNEQFF	TGTGCCAGCAGTCGCGACCGGGGAACGTACAATGAGCAGTTCTTC
TRBV6-5	TRBJ1-2	NA	NA	CASSRGTSNYGYTF	TGTGCCAGCAGCCGCGGGACTTCTAACTATGGCTACACCTTC
TRBV5-1	TRBJ1-4	TRBD1	NA	CASSLRSGTGNEKLFF	TGCGCCAGCAGCTTGAGGTCTGGGACAGGGAATGAAAAACTGTTTTTT
TRBV10-3	TRBJ1-5	NA	NA	CAISGGGNQPQHF	TGTGCCATCAGCGGGGGAGGGAATCAGCCCCAGCATTTT
TRBV12-2	TRBJ1-2	NA	NA	CASRLANRGGCGYTF	TGTGCAAGTCGCTTAGCGAACAGGGGAGGATGCGGCTACACCTTC
TRBV28	TRBJ1-6	NA	NA	CASKQGNNSPLHF	TGTGCCAGCAAACAGGGTAATAATTCACCCCTCCACTTT
TRBV5-4	TRBJ2-3	TRBD2	NA	CASSHSGSPDTQYF	TGTGCCAGCAGTCATAGCGGGAGCCCAGATACGCAGTATTTT
TRBV30	TRBJ1-1	TRBD1	once	CAWSDRGVYTEAFF	TGTGCCTGGAGTGACAGGGGTGTTTACACTGAAGCTTTCTTT
TRBV5-1	TRBJ2-7	NA	NA	CASSLVQGGPYEQYF	TGCGCCAGCAGCTTGGTTCAGGGGGGCCCCTACGAGCAGTACTTC
TRBV5-1	TRBJ1-3	TRBD1	NA	CASSRGQQGNTIYF	TGCGCCAGCAGCCGGGGACAGCAGGGAAACACCATATATTTT
TRBV11-3	TRBJ1-1	NA	NA	CASSLRVGTEAFF	TGTGCCAGCAGCTTACGGGTCGGGACTGAAGCTTTCTTT
TRBV27	TRBJ1-1	TRBD1	NA	CASSLGDRLNTEAFF	TGTGCCAGCAGTCTGGGGGACAGGTTGAACACTGAAGCTTTCTTT
TRBV6-5	TRBJ2-3	TRBD2	NA	CASSYSGGSDTQYF	TGTGCCAGCAGTTACTCGGGAGGGTCAGATACGCAGTATTTT
TRBV6-5	TRBJ1-6	TRBD1	NA	CASSYTGTGNSPLHF	TGTGCCAGCAGTTACACCGGGACAGGGAATTCACCCCTCCACTTT
TRBV20-1	TRBJ1-4	NA	few	CSASRQTEKLFF	TGCAGTGCTAGTCGACAGACAGAAAAACTGTTTTTT
TRBV5-4	TRBJ2-7	NA	NA	CASSLGQGSYEQYF	TGTGCCAGCAGCTTGGGTCAGGGCTCCTACGAGCAGTACTTC
TRBV27	TRBJ2-7	TRBD2	few	CASRIGTSGSYEQYF	TGTGCCAGCAGAATCGGGACTAGCGGCTCCTACGAGCAGTACTTC
TRBV5-5	TRBJ2-1	TRBD2	NA	CASSSSKREGYEQFF	TGTGCCAGCAGCTCGTCTAAGCGGGAGGGGTATGAGCAGTTCTTC
TRBV6-6	TRBJ2-3	TRBD2	NA	CASRRLAGTDTQYF	TGTGCCAGCAGACGACTAGCGGGGACAGATACGCAGTATTTT
TRBV7-9	TRBJ2-7	TRBD2	NA	CASSRGLAGGEEDF	TGTGCCAGCAGCAGAGGACTAGCGGGAGGAGAGGAGGACTTC
TRBV29-1	TRBJ1-1	TRBD1	NA	CSVLPTGGTEAFF	TGCAGCGTGCTTCCGACAGGGGGCACTGAAGCTTTCTTT
TRBV27	TRBJ1-2	NA	NA	CASSLSGGSGYTF	TGTGCCAGCAGTTTATCGGGGGGTAGTGGCTACACCTTC
TRBV4-2	TRBJ2-5	NA	NA	CASSQEGGAGETQYF	TGTGCCAGCAGCCAAGAGGGGGGGGCCGGGGAGACCCAGTACTTC
TRBV10-3	TRBJ1-2	NA	NA	CAIRGTDNYGYTF	TGTGCCATCAGGGGGACTGATAACTATGGCTACACCTTC
TRBV3-1/TRBV3-2	TRBJ2-1	NA	NA	CASSQGPPEQFF	TGTGCCAGCAGCCAAGGGCCTCCCGAGCAGTTCTTC
TRBV30	TRBJ2-2	TRBD1	NA	CAWSPLDRANTGELFF	TGTGCCTGGAGTCCCCTTGACAGGGCGAACACCGGGGAGCTGTTTTTT